These T cell receptor beta chains were read from a single sample in a study of OX40 agonist ivuxolimab in advanced cancers. TCRdb keeps only in-frame clones here, not all; method: immunoSEQ multiplex PCR. The sample has some 86,000 clones, roughly 88% seen once; the top ten hold more than 0.25%. The sequencing here drew on CD4+ or CD8+ T cells sorted from blood, taken in a trial of the OX40 agonist ivuxolimab. Receptor source: an adult with an advanced solid tumor such as melanoma, head and neck, liver or kidney cancer. The CDR3 runs from the conserved cysteine through the conserved F or W. D genes are given only for firm matches. Only some rows state a clone size, as once, few, many or a class for expanded clones.

clone_size,d_call,v_call,j_call,cdr3_nt,cdr3_aa
-,TRBD1,TRBV2,TRBJ2-7,TGTGCCAGCAGTGGAGGGACAGGGGCGTACGAGCAGTACTTC,CASSGGTGAYEQYF
-,TRBD2,TRBV5-1,TRBJ2-5,TGCGCCAGCAGCTTGGGGACTAGCGGGGTTCAAGAGACCCAGTACTTC,CASSLGTSGVQETQYF
-,-,TRBV13,TRBJ1-1,TGTGCCAGCAGCTTAGCTTGGGGAGGGGACAACACTGAAGCTTTCTTT,CASSLAWGGDNTEAFF
-,-,TRBV19,TRBJ1-3,TGTGCCAGTAGTATAGGTGGCCCCTCAACAGTTCGATCTGGAAACACCATATATTTT,CASSIGGPSTVRSGNTIYF
-,-,TRBV29-1,TRBJ2-5,TGCAGCGTAAGGGAAAATCAAGAGACCCAGTACTTC,CSVRENQETQYF
few,TRBD2,TRBV27,TRBJ2-7,TGTGCCAGCGGCGGCGGGGGGGCCTACGAGCAGTACTTC,CASGGGGAYEQYF
once,-,TRBV28,TRBJ1-1,TGTGCCAGCACGGGGTTGAACACTGAAGCTTTCTTT,CASTGLNTEAFF
-,-,TRBV27,TRBJ1-5,TGTGCCAGCAGTTTCGCTAGGGGGAGCAATCAGCCCCAGCATTTT,CASSFARGSNQPQHF
-,TRBD2,TRBV19,TRBJ2-7,TGTGCCAGTAGTGGCCGACTAGCGGGGGCCTACGAGCAGTACTTC,CASSGRLAGAYEQYF
-,TRBD1,TRBV28,TRBJ1-2,TGTGCCAGCAGTCCGGGACAGGACTCCTATGGCTACACCTTC,CASSPGQDSYGYTF
-,TRBD1,TRBV6-6,TRBJ1-1,TGTGCCAGCAGAGACAGGGACACTGAAGCTTTCTTT,CASRDRDTEAFF
-,-,TRBV28,TRBJ2-3,TGTGCCAGCAGGGGAGACACAGATACGCAGTATTTT,CASRGDTDTQYF
few,TRBD1,TRBV2,TRBJ1-4,TGTGCCAGCAGGAGACAGGGGACGACTAATGAAAAACTGTTTTTT,CASRRQGTTNEKLFF
-,-,TRBV5-1,TRBJ2-3,TGCGCCAGCAACCTAGGGGGAAGCACAGATACGCAGTATTTT,CASNLGGSTDTQYF
-,TRBD1,TRBV28,TRBJ1-2,TGTGCCAGCAGCTCAGACAGGGGCAACTATGGCTACACCTTC,CASSSDRGNYGYTF